What follows is one T cell receptor (beta chain) and its context. The entry originates in a study of CD8 T cells in Susac syndrome. RNA was extracted with the RNeasy kit, and a quantity of roughly 0.5 to 1 ug was reverse transcribed using random hexamers. With immunoSEQ multiplex PCR, TCR beta CDR3 was amplified across 54 Vbeta and 13 Jbeta. TCRdb itself ran the immunoSEQ multiplex PCR reads through MiXCR, one entry per CDR3 protein. Counted here are around 200,000 distinct CDR3 sequences, 85% to 95% occurring once; the ten biggest clones make up about 0.095%. The length of the CDR3 is 13 residues. The germline V gene has CDR1 SQVTM and CDR2 ANQGSEA. The ends lost 6 bases at V and 6 bases at J; junction bases unmatched: 8.

This receptor was identified in a human donor in good health. Sequences were obtained from CD4+ T cells from PBMCs. The chain uses TRBV29-1 and TRBJ2-5; 9 bases agree with TRBD1. The CDR3 DNA reads TGCAGCGTAGGGGACAGGGTTGTAAAGACCCAGTACTTC. Translated, it gives CSVGDRVVKTQYF.